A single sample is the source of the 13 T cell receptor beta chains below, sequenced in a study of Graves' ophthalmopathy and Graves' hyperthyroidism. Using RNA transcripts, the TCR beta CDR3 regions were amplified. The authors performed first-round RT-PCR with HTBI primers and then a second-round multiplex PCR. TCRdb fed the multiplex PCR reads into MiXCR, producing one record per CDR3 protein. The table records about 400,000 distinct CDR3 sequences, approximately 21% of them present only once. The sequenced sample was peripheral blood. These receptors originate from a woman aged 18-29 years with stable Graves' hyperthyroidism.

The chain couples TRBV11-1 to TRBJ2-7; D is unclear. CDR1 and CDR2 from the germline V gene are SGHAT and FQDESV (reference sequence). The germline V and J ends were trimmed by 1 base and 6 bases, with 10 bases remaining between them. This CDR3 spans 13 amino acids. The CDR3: CASSLVGKSEQYF. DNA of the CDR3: TGTGCCAGCAGCTTAGTGGGCAAATCCGAGCAGTACTTC.

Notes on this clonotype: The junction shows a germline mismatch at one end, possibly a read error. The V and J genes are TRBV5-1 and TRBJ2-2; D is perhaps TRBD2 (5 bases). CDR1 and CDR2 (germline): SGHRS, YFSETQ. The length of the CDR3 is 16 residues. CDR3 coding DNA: TGCGCCAGCAGCTTGGAATCAGTTACTATCACCGGGGATCTGTTTTTT. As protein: CASSLESVTITGDLFF.

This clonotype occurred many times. The CDR3 nucleotides read TGTGCCAGCTCGACCGGGACAGGGAAAGTCTACGAGCAGTACTTC. Encoded protein: CASSTGTGKVYEQYF. This chain connects TRBV18 to TRBJ2-7; 9 positions match TRBD1. The V segment lost 6 bases and the J segment 3 bases; nucleotides outside the gene matches: 9. Looked up from germline, CDR1 is KGHSH and CDR2 is LQKENI. The CDR3 totals 15 residues.

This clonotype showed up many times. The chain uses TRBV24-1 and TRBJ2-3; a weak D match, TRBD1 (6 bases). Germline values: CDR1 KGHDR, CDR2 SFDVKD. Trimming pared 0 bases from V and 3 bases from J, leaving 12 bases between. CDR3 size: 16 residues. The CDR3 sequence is CATSDLHREGTDTQYF. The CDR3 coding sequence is TGTGCCACCAGTGATTTGCACAGGGAAGGAACAGATACGCAGTATTTT.

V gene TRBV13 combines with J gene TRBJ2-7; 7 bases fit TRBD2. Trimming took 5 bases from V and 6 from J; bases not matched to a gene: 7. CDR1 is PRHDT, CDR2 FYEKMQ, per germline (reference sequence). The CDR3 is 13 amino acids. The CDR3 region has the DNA TGTGCCAGCAGCCGGGACGGGGGGAGCGAGCAGTACTTC. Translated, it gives CASSRDGGSEQYF.

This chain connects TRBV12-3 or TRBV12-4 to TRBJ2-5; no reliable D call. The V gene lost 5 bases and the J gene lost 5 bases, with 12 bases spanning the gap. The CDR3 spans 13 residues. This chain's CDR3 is CASSLSDRETQYF. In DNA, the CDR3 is TGTGCCAGCAGTCTATCAGACCGGGAGACCCAGTACTTC.

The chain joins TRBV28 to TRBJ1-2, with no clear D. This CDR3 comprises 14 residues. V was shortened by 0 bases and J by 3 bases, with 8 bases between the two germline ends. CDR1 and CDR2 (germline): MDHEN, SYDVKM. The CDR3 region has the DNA TGTGCCAGCAGTTTATGGCAAGACTACTATGGCTACACCTTC. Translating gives CASSLWQDYYGYTF.

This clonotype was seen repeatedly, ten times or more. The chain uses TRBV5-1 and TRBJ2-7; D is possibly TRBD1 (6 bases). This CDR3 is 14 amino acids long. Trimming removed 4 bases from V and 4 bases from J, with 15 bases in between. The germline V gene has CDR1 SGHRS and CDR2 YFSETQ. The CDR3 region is CASSGDGTTYEQYF. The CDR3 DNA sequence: TGCGCCAGCAGCGGAGACGGGACAACTTACGAGCAGTACTTC.

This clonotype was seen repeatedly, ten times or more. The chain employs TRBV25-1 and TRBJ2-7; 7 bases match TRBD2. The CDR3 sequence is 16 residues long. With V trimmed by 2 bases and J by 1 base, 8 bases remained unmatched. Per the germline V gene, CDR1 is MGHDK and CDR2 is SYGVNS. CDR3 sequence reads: CASSEPGRENSYEQYF. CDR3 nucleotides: TGTGCCAGCAGTGAACCAGGGAGGGAAAATTCCTACGAGCAGTACTTC.

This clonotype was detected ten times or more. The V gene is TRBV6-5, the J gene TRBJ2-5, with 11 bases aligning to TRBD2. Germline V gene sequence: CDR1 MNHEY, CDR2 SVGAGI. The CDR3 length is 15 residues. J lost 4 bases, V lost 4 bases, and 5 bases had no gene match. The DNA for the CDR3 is TGTGCCAGCAGTTTTATTAGCGGGAGGGGAGAGACCCAGTACTTC. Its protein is CASSFISGRGETQYF.

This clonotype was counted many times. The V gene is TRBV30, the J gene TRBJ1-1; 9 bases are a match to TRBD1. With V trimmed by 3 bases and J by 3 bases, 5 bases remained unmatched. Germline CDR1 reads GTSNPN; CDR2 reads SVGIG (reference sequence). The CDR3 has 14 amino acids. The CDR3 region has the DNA TGTGCCTGGAGGGGAACAGGGGGCTACACTGAAGCTTTCTTT. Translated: CAWRGTGGYTEAFF.

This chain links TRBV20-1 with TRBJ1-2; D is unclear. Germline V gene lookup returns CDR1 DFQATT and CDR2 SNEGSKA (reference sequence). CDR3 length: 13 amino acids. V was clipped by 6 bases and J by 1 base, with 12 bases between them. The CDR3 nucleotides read TGCAGTGCAGCCCTCAAGGTTAACTATGGCTACACCTTC. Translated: CSAALKVNYGYTF.

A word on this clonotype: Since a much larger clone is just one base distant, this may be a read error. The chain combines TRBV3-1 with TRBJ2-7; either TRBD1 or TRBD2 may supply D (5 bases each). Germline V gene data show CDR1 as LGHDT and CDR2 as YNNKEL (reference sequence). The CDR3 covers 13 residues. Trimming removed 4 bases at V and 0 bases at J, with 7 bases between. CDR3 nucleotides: TGTGCCAGCAGCCGGGACGACTCCTACGAGCAGTACTTC. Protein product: CASSRDDSYEQYF.